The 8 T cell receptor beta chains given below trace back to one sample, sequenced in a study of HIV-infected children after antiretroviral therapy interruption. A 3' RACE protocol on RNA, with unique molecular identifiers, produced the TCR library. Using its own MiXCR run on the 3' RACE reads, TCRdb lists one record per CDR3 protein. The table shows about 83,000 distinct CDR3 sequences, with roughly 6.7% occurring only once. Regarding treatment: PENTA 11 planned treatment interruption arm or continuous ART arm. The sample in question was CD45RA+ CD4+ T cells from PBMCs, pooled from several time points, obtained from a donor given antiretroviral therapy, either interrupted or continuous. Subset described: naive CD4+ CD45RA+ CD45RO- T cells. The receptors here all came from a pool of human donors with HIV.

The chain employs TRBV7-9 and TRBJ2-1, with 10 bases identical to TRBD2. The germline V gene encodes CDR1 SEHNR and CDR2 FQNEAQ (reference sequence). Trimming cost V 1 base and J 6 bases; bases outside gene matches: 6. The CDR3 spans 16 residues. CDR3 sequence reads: CASSLVLAGAVNEQFF. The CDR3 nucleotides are TGTGCCAGCAGCTTAGTCCTAGCGGGGGCCGTCAATGAGCAGTTCTTC.

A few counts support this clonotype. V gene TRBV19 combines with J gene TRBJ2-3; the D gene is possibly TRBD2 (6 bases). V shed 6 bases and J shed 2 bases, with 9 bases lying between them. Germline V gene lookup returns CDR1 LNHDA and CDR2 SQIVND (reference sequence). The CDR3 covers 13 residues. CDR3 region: CASRTDYTDTQYF. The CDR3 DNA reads TGTGCCAGTAGGACGGACTACACAGATACGCAGTATTTT.

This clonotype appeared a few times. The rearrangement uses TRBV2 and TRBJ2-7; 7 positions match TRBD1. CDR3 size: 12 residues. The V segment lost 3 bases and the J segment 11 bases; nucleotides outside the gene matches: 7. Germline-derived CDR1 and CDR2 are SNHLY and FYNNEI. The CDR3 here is CASSDIRQGKYF. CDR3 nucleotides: TGTGCCAGCAGTGACATTCGACAGGGCAAGTACTTC.

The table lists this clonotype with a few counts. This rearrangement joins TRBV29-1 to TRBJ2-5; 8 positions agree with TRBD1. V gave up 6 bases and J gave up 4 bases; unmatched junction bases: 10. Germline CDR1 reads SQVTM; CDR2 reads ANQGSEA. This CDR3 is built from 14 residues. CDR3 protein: CSVADRGGGETQYF. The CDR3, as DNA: TGCAGCGTGGCTGACAGGGGTGGGGGAGAGACCCAGTACTTC.

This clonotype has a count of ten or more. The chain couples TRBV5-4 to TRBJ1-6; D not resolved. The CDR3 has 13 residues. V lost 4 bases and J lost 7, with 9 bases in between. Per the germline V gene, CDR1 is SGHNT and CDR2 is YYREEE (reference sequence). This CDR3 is CASSVIGNSPLHF. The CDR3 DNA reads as TGTGCCAGCAGCGTCATCGGAAATTCACCCCTCCACTTT.

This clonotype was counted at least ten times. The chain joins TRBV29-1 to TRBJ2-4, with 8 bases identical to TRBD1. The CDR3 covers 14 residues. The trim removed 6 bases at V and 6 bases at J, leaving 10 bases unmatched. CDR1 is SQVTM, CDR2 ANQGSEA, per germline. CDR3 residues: CSVELGQGTNIQYF. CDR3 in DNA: TGCAGCGTCGAGCTAGGACAGGGAACAAACATTCAGTACTTC.

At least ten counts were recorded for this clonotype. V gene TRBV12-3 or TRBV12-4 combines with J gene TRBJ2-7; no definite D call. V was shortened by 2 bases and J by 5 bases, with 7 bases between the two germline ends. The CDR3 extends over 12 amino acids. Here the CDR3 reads CASSLLYNEQYF. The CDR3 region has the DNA TGTGCCAGCAGTTTACTCTATAACGAGCAGTACTTC.

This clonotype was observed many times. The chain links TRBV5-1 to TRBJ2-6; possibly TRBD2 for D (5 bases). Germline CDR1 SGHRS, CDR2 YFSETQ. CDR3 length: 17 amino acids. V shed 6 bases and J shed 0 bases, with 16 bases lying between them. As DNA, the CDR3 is TGCGCCAGCACTCGTTCTCCCGGGGACTCTGGGGCCAACGTCCTGACTTTC. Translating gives CASTRSPGDSGANVLTF.